This TCR beta chain was observed in a study of neoadjuvant anti-PD-1 for oral cavity cancer. General study findings and limits: Higher pretreatment blood Treg/Th17 ratios correlated with higher pretreatment blood and lower post-treatment tumor TCRbeta clonality.

In regard to this clone: Its specificity is not known.

Germline CDR1 and CDR2: LNHDA and SQIVND (reference sequence). This CDR3 contains 14 residues. The J segment lost 0 bases and the V segment lost 6 bases, leaving 4 bases of the junction unmatched. Patients had HPV-negative, locally advanced oral cavity squamous cell carcinoma. PBMCs were not maintained or expanded in culture before analysis. Six replicates per PBMC sample, mostly from roughly 490 ng of genomic DNA. Using immunoSEQ multiplex PCR, the repertoire was profiled, and TCRdb retains in-frame clones only, with some absent. Among 80,000 to 95,000 clones listed, more than 80% were seen once. The sample consisted of PBMCs, taken before nivolumab (anti-PD-1) treatment. The sequence came from a person aged 40 to 85 with oral cavity squamous cell carcinoma. The gene calls are TRBV19 and TRBJ1-2; 7 bases are shared with TRBD1. The CDR3 loop reads CASSRGTANYGYTF. CDR3 bases: TGTGCCAGTAGCAGGGGGACAGCTAACTATGGCTACACCTTC.